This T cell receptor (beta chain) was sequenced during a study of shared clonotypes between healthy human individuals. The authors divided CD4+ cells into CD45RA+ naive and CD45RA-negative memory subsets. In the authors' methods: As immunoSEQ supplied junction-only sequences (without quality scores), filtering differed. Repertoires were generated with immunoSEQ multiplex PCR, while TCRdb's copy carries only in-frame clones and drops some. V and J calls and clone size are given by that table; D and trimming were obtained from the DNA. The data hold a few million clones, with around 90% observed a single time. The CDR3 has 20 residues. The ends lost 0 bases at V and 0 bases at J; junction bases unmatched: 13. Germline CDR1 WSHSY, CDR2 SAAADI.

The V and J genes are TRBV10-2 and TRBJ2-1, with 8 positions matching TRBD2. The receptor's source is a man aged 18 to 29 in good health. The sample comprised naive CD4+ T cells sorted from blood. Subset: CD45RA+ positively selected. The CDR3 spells CASSESRGGGPRSSYNEQFF. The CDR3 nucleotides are TGCGCCAGCAGTGAGTCGAGGGGCGGGGGGCCTCGAAGCTCCTACAATGAGCAGTTCTTC.